The TCR beta chain under discussion was sequenced for a study of blood T cell repertoires in COVID-19. Study in general: Sites across the United States, Italy and Spain contributed samples from acute and convalescent COVID-19. PBMCs, B-cell-depleted T cells, or T cells were the source of the cDNA or gDNA that made up the material.

Per the original data handling: Reference gene primer amplification in the assay estimated nucleated cell counts. Method: immunoSEQ multiplex PCR; TCRdb's copy keeps in-frame clones and lacks some. Clone size and V and J calls were adopted from that table, with D and trimming inferred from the DNA. The sample shows about 290,000 clones, just under 85% of them seen only once. The CDR3 runs 15 residues. Germline V gives CDR1 SGHNT, CDR2 YYREEE (reference sequence). The V segment lost 4 bases and the J segment 3 bases; nucleotides outside the gene matches: 4. This TCR was sampled from a woman aged 45 to 65 with active or convalescent COVID-19. The chain carries TRBV5-4 and TRBJ1-1, with 12 nucleotides matching TRBD1. Sequencing was performed on peripheral blood. The CDR3 protein is CASSGGDRGHTEAFF. The CDR3 DNA sequence: TGTGCCAGCAGCGGGGGGGACAGGGGGCACACTGAAGCTTTCTTT.